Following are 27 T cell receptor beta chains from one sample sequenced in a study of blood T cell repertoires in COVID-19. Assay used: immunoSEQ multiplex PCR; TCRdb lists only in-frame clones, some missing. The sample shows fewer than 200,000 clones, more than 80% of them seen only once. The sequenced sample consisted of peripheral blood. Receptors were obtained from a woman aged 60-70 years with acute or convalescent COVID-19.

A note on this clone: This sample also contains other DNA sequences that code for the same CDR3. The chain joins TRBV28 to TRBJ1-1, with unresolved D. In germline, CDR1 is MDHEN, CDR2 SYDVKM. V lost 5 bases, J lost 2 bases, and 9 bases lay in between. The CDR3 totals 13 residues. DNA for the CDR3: TGTGCCAGCAGTCTACCGGTCAACACTGAAGCTTTCTTT. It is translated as CASSLPVNTEAFF.

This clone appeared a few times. The CDR3 region has the DNA TGTGCCATCACGAAGACTAGCCTATTTGATGAGCAGTTCTTC. The encoded protein is CAITKTSLFDEQFF. J is TRBJ2-1 and V is TRBV10-3; 7 bases map to TRBD2. The CDR3 is made up of 14 amino acids. After removal of 7 bases from V and 8 bases from J, the junction contained 11 bases not matched to a gene. Germline CDR1 ENHRY, CDR2 SYGVKD.

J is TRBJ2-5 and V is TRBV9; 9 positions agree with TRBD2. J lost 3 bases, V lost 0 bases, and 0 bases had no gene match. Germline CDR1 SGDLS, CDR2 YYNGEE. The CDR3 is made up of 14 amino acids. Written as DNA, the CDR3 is TGTGCCAGCAGCGTAGGACTAGCGGAAGAGACCCAGTACTTC. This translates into CASSVGLAEETQYF.

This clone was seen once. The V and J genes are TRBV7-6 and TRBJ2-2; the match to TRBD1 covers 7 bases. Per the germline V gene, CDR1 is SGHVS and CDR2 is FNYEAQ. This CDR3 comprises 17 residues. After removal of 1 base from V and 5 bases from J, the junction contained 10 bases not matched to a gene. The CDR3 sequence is CASSLEASRGWTGELFF. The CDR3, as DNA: TGTGCCAGCAGCTTAGAAGCTAGCAGGGGGTGGACCGGGGAGCTGTTTTTT. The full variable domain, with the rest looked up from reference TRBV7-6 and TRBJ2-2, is GAGVSQSPRYKVTKRGQDVALRCDPISGHVSLYWYRQALGQGPEFLTYFNYEAQQDKSGLPNDRFSAERPEGSISTLTIQRTEQRDSAMYRCASSLEASRGWTGELFFGEGSRLTVL.

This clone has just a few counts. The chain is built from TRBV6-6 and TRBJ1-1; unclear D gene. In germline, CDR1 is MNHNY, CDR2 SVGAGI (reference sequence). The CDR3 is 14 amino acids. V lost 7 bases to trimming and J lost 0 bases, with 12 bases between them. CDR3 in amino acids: CASNPLGMNTEAFF. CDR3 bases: TGTGCCAGCAACCCCCTCGGGATGAACACTGAAGCTTTCTTT.

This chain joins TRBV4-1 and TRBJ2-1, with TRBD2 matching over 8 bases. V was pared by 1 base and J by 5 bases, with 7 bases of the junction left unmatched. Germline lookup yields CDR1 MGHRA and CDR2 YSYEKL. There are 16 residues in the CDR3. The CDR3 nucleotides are TGCGCCAGCAGCCAAGGGGGAGCGGGAGTAAACAATGAGCAGTTCTTC. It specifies CASSQGGAGVNNEQFF.

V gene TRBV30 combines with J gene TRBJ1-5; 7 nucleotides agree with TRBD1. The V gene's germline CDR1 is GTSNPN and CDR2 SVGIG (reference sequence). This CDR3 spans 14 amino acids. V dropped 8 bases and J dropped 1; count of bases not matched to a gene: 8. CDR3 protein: CAASQGMSNQPQHF. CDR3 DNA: TGTGCCGCTTCACAGGGGATGAGCAATCAGCCCCAGCATTTT.

The CDR3 DNA sequence: TGTGCCAGCAGGCCCCCGGTGATCGACGGGCAGCCCCAGCATTTT. Residues: CASRPPVIDGQPQHF. J is TRBJ1-5 and V is TRBV27; D unclear. The CDR3 has 15 residues. Trimming stripped 6 bases from V and 7 bases from J, with 19 bases between. Germline V gene data show CDR1 as MNHEY and CDR2 as SMNVEV (reference sequence).

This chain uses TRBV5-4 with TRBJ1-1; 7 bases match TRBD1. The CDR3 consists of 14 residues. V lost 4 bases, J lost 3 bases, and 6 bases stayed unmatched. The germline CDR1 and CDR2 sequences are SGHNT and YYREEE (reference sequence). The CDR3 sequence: CASSKGGADTEAFF. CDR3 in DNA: TGTGCCAGCAGCAAAGGGGGCGCGGACACTGAAGCTTTCTTT.

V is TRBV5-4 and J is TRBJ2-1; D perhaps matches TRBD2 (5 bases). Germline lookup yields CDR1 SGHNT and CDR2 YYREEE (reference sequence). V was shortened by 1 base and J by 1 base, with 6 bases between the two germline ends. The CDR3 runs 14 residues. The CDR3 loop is CASSLSGSYNEQFF. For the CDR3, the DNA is TGTGCCAGCAGCTTGAGCGGTTCCTACAATGAGCAGTTCTTC.

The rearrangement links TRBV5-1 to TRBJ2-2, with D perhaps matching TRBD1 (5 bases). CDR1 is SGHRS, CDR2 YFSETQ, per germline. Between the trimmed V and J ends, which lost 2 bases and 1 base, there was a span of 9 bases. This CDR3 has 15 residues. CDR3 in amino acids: CASSFFTGNTGELFF. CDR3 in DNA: TGCGCCAGCAGCTTCTTCACAGGGAACACCGGGGAGCTGTTTTTT.

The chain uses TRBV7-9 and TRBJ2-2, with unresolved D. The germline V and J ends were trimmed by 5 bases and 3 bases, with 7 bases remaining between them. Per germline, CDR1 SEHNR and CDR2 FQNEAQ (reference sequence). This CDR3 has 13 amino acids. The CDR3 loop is CASSIVDTGELFF. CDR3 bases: TGTGCCAGCAGCATCGTCGACACCGGGGAGCTGTTTTTT.

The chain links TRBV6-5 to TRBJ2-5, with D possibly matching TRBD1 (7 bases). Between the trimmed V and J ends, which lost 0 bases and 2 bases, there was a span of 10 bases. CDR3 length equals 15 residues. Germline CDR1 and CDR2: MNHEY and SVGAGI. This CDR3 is CASSYSRDRQETQYF. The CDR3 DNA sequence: TGTGCCAGCAGTTACTCGCGGGACAGACAAGAGACCCAGTACTTC.

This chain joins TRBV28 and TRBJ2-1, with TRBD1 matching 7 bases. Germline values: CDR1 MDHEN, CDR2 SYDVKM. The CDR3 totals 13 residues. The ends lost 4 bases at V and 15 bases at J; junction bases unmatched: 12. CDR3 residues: CASSSDIQGNGFF. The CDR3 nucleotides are TGTGCCAGCAGTTCCGATATACAGGGGAACGGGTTCTTC.

CDR3 residues: CASSGFFVDGVHTEAFF. The CDR3 nucleotides read TGCGCCAGCAGCGGGTTCTTTGTGGACGGGGTACACACTGAAGCTTTCTTT. V is TRBV5-1 and J is TRBJ1-1; unclear D gene. Trimming took off 4 bases at V and 3 bases at J, with 22 bases between the two ends. CDR3 length: 17 amino acids. In germline, CDR1 is SGHRS, CDR2 YFSETQ.

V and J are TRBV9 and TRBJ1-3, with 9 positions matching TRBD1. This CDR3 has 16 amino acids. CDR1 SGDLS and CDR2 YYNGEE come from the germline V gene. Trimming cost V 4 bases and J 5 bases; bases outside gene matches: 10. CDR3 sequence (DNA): TGTGCCAGCAGCCGATCACCGGGACAGGGAAGAAACACCATATATTTT. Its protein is CASSRSPGQGRNTIYF.

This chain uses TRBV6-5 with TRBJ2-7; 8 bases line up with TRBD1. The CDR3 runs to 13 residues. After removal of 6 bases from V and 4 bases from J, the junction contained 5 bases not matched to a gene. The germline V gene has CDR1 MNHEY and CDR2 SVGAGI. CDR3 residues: CASSLTGEYEQYV. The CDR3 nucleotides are TGTGCCAGCAGCCTGACAGGGGAGTACGAGCAGTACGTC.

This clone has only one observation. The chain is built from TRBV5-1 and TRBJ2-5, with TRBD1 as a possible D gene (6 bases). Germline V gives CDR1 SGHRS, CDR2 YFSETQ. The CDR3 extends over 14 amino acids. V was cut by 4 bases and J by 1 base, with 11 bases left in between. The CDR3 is CASSPGTFQETQYF. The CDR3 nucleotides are TGCGCCAGCAGCCCAGGGACATTCCAAGAGACCCAGTACTTC.

This CDR3 is CASSPGGPEISEQFF. The CDR3 nucleotides read TGTGCCAGCAGCCCGGGGGGGCCGGAGATAAGTGAGCAGTTCTTC. V is TRBV6-2 or TRBV6-3 and J is TRBJ2-1; 8 bases agree with TRBD2. The germline CDR1 and CDR2 sequences are MNHEY and SVGEGT. J gave up 9 bases and V 6 bases, and 13 bases lay outside the gene matches. The CDR3 extends over 15 amino acids.

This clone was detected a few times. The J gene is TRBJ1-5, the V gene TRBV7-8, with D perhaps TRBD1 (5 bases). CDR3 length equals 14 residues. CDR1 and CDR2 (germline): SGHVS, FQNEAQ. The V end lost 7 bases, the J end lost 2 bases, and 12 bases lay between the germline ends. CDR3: CASTMGTGNQPQHF. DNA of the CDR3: TGTGCCAGCACTATGGGGACTGGCAATCAGCCCCAGCATTTT.

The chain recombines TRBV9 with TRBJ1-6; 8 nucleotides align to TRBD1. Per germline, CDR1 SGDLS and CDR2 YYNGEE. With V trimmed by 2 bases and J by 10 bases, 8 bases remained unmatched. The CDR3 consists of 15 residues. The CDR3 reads CASSVRTGTDSPLHF. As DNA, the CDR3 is TGTGCCAGCAGCGTTCGGACAGGGACGGACTCACCCCTCCACTTT.

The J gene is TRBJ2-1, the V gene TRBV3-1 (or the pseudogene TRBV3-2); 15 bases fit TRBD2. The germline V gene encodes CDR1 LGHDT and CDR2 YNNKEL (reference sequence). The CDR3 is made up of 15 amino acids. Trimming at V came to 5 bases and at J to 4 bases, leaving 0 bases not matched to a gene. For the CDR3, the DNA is TGTGCCAGCAGCGGACTAGCGGGAGGGTACAATGAGCAGTTCTTC. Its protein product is CASSGLAGGYNEQFF.

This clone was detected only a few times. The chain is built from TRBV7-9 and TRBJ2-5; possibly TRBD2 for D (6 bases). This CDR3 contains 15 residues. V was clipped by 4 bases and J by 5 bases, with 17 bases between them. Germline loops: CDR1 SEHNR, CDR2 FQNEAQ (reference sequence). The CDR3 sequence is CASSSRGRGRETQYF. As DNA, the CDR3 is TGTGCCAGCAGCTCCCGGGGGAGAGGACGTGAGACCCAGTACTTC. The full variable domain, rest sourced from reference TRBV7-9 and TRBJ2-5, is DTGVSQNPRHKITKRGQNVTFRCDPISEHNRLYWYRQTLGQGPEFLTYFQNEAQLEKSRLLSDRFSAERPKGSFSTLEIQRTEQGDSAMYLCASSSRGRGRETQYFGPGTRLLVL.

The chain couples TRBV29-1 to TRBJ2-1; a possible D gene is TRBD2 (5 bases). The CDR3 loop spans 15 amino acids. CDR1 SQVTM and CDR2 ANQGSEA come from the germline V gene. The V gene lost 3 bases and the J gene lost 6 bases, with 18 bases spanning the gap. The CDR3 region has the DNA TGCAGCGTTGAGTGGACTGGCGGGCGATCCAATGAGCAGTTCTTC. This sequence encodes CSVEWTGGRSNEQFF.

The DNA of the CDR3 is TGTGCCCCCTACACCATATATTTT. The encoded protein is CAPYTIYF. The chain carries TRBV27 and TRBJ1-3, with D uncertain. Germline V gene sequence: CDR1 MNHEY, CDR2 SMNVEV (reference sequence). V shed 11 bases and J shed 8 bases, with 4 bases lying between them. The CDR3 is 8 amino acids.

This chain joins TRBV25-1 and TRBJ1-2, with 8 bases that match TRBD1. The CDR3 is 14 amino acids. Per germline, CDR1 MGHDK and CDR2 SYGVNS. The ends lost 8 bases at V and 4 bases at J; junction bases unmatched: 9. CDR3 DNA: TGTGCCAGCTCTGATTCCGGGACAGGCTATGGCTACACCTTC. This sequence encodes CASSDSGTGYGYTF.

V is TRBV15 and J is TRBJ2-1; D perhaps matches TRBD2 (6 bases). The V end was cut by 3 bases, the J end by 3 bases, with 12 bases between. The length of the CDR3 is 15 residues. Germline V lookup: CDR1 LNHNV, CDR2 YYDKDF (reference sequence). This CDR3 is CATSREGGSYNEQFF. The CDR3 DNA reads TGTGCCACCAGCAGGGAGGGAGGAAGCTACAATGAGCAGTTCTTC. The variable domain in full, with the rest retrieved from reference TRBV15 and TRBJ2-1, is DAMVIQNPRYQVTQFGKPVTLSCSQTLNHNVMYWYQQKSSQAPKLLFHYYDKDFNNEADTPDNFQSRRPNTSFCFLDIRSPGLGDTAMYLCATSREGGSYNEQFFGPGTRLTVL.